This note documents a single T cell receptor (beta chain) sequence. The CDR3 runs 13 residues. Between the trimmed V and J ends, which lost 4 bases and 3 bases, there was a span of 8 bases. Germline values: CDR1 LNHNV, CDR2 YYDKDF (reference sequence). These data are taken from a study of blood T cell repertoires in COVID-19. Study summary: Sites in the United States, Italy and Spain provided acute and convalescent COVID-19 samples. T cells, B-cell-depleted T cells, or PBMCs provided the cDNA or gDNA that served as material.

In the original processing: Reference gene primers were amplified, and this amplification served to estimate nucleated cell counts. Profiled with immunoSEQ multiplex PCR; TCRdb holds only in-frame clones, not every one. V, J and clone size reflect that table, while D and trimming were determined from the DNA. The repertoire holds some 82,000 clones, with around four fifths as singletons. The V call is TRBV15, the J call TRBJ2-3; tentative D call: TRBD2 (6 bases). Material: peripheral blood. This clonotype was obtained from a man older than 75 with active or convalescent COVID-19. The CDR3 DNA sequence: TGTGCCACCAGCATCGGAGGGACAGATACGCAGTATTTT. Protein: CATSIGGTDTQYF.